This T cell receptor beta chain derives from a study of blood T cell repertoires in COVID-19. Profiling relied on immunoSEQ multiplex PCR, and the TCRdb table lists in-frame clones only, not all of them. The sample lists around 75,000 clones, around 86% occurring once. This CDR3 has 13 amino acids. The V gene end was trimmed by 4 bases and the J gene end by 3 bases; junction bases not matched to a gene: 4. In germline, CDR1 is SQVTM, CDR2 ANQGSEA. The V and J genes are TRBV29-1 and TRBJ2-7; 9 nucleotides align to TRBD1. This TCR was recovered from a man in his 70s with active COVID-19. Source material: peripheral blood. The CDR3 DNA sequence: TGCAGCGTTGTTGGGACAGGGCACTACGAGCAGTACTTC. It codes for CSVVGTGHYEQYF.